The present TCR beta chain was sequenced within a study of cytomegalovirus exposure and HLA in healthy donors. Study-level points and caveats: After further analysis at a later stage, around 17,000 TCR beta sequences were associated with HLA alleles at 0.05 false discovery rate. In a later analysis, donors in an Asian-associated ancestry cluster reportedly had fewer N-insertions in productive TCRs than the cohort mean.

Sampled while nominally healthy, donors likely had unrecorded immune exposures. V lost 5 bases and J 6 bases, leaving 11 bases between the germline ends. Germline assignment: CDR1 SEHNR and CDR2 FQNEAQ (reference sequence). The CDR3 consists of 13 residues. Primers for the PCR totalled 60 Vbeta and 13 Jbeta. This table comes from immunoSEQ multiplex PCR, and its TCRdb copy is limited to in-frame clones, with some not included. This table has 120,000 or so clones, under 85% appearing once. Of note for this clone: No antigen is known for it.

The sample taken for sequencing was PBMCs. V and J are TRBV7-9 and TRBJ1-5, with D possibly being TRBD1 (6 bases). This TCR was recovered from a woman between 50 and 59 years old in good health and CMV-seropositive. CDR3 DNA sequence: TGTGCCAGCAGCAGCACCAGGGGTCAGCCCCAGCATTTT. The encoded protein is CASSSTRGQPQHF. Full variable domain (rest looked up from reference TRBV7-9 and TRBJ1-5): DTGVSQNPRHKITKRGQNVTFRCDPISEHNRLYWYRQTLGQGPEFLTYFQNEAQLEKSRLLSDRFSAERPKGSFSTLEIQRTEQGDSAMYLCASSSTRGQPQHFGDGTRLSIL.